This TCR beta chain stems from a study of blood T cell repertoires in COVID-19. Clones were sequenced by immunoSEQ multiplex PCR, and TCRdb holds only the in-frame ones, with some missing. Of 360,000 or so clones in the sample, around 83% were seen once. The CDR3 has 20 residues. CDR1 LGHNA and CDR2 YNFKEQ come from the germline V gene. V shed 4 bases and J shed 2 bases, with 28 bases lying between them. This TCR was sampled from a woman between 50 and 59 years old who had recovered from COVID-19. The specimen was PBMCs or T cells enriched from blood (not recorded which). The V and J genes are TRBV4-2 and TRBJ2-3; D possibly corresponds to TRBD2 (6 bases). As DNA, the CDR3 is TGTGCCAGCAGCCGAGCCCTCGGATTTTCGGCGGGGAAGGACACAGATACGCAGTATTTT. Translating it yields CASSRALGFSAGKDTDTQYF.